The next 21 T cell receptor beta chains were all read from a single sample in a study of blood T cell repertoires in COVID-19. Measured with immunoSEQ multiplex PCR; TCRdb has only the in-frame clones, and not every one. The table includes roughly 290,000 clones, approximately 85% detected once. The material sequenced was PBMCs or T cells enriched from blood (not recorded which). These receptors were obtained from a woman aged 25 to 39 who had recovered from COVID-19.

The J gene is TRBJ1-2, the V gene TRBV29-1; D unclear. The germline gives CDR1 SQVTM, CDR2 ANQGSEA. CDR3 length: 14 amino acids. The ends were cut back, 6 bases at V and 6 bases at J, with 20 bases in the middle. In nucleotides, the CDR3 is TGCAGCGTCCGACCCCGGGTCACCACCAATGGCTACACCTTC. This encodes CSVRPRVTTNGYTF.

This chain uses TRBV29-1 with TRBJ1-1, with D unresolved. The V gene lost 4 bases and the J gene lost 7 bases, with 10 bases spanning the gap. The CDR3 contains 11 residues. CDR1 and CDR2 (germline): SQVTM, ANQGSEA. The CDR3 DNA is TGCAGCGTTGGCTTTCTAGATGAAGCTTTCTTT. Its protein product is CSVGFLDEAFF.

The chain joins TRBV11-2 to TRBJ2-5, with D perhaps matching TRBD2 (5 bases). Germline CDR1 and CDR2: SGHAT and FQNNGV. Between the trimmed V and J ends, which lost 1 base and 1 base, there was a span of 7 bases. The CDR3 contains 14 residues. The chain's CDR3 is CASSLAGFQETQYF. The CDR3 DNA reads as TGTGCCAGCAGCTTAGCGGGATTCCAAGAGACCCAGTACTTC.

This chain's CDR3 is CASTLHRGQGYTF. In DNA, the CDR3 is TGTGCCAGCACCCTCCACAGGGGGCAAGGCTACACCTTC. The rearrangement joins TRBV12-3 or TRBV12-4 to TRBJ1-2, with 9 bases identical to TRBD1. There are 13 residues in the CDR3. Unmatched junction bases numbered 8, after V lost 7 bases and J lost 8 bases.

V is TRBV13 and J is TRBJ2-1; tentatively, D is TRBD2 (5 bases). V dropped 3 bases and J dropped 4 bases, with 13 bases sitting between them. The CDR3 covers 15 residues. Germline CDR1 reads PRHDT; CDR2 reads FYEKMQ (reference sequence). CDR3 nucleotide sequence: TGTGCCAGCAGCTTTCTAGACGGGGATTACAATGAGCAGTTCTTC. This translates into CASSFLDGDYNEQFF.

The chain combines TRBV4-1 with TRBJ1-5, with D unresolved. V gave up 4 bases and J gave up 3 bases, with 7 bases separating them. Germline loops: CDR1 MGHRA, CDR2 YSYEKL. The CDR3 spans 13 residues. CDR3 in amino acids: CASSPGDNQPQHF. CDR3 bases: TGCGCCAGCAGCCCGGGAGACAATCAGCCCCAGCATTTT.

This clone occurred once. Other DNA sequences within the sample encode an identical CDR3. The chain uses TRBV2 and TRBJ1-5; D gene unclear. Germline V gene data show CDR1 as SNHLY and CDR2 as FYNNEI. Trimming shortened V by 3 bases and J by 0 bases, and 9 bases separated the two germline ends. CDR3 length: 15 residues. The CDR3 nucleotides read TGTGCCAGCAGTGAGGGCAGACATAGCAATCAGCCCCAGCATTTT. Translating it yields CASSEGRHSNQPQHF. Full variable domain (missing parts from reference TRBV2 and TRBJ1-5): EPEVTQTPSHQVTQMGQEVILRCVPISNHLYFYWYRQILGQKVEFLVSFYNNEISEKSEIFDDQFSVERPDGSNFTLKIRSTKLEDSAMYFCASSEGRHSNQPQHFGDGTRLSIL.

CDR3 in DNA: TGTGCCAGCAGTTTATCGGCTCGTTTGGGACATATAGAGACCCAGTACTTC. It translates to CASSLSARLGHIETQYF. The chain uses TRBV28 and TRBJ2-5; D is possibly TRBD1 (6 bases). The germline gives CDR1 MDHEN, CDR2 SYDVKM. This CDR3 has 17 residues. V lost 1 base, J lost 4 bases, and 19 bases lay in between.

About this clone: Other DNA sequences in this specimen translate into the identical CDR3. The chain links TRBV3-1 (or the pseudogene TRBV3-2) to TRBJ1-2; no reliable D call. Germline CDR1 LGHDT, CDR2 YNNKEL (reference sequence). There are 12 residues in the CDR3. V was shortened by 2 bases and J by 6 bases, with 7 bases between the two germline ends. CDR3 nucleotide sequence: TGTGCCAGCAGCCAAAGTGCAGATGGCTACACCTTC. Translated: CASSQSADGYTF.

This chain links TRBV27 with TRBJ1-4; 7 nucleotides line up with TRBD1. Germline loops: CDR1 MNHEY, CDR2 SMNVEV (reference sequence). V shed 6 bases and J 0 bases; nucleotides not matched to a gene: 4. The CDR3 totals 15 residues. CDR3 residues: CASRGTVATNEKLFF. CDR3 DNA: TGTGCCAGCAGGGGGACAGTTGCAACTAATGAAAAACTGTTTTTT.

V gene TRBV30 combines with J gene TRBJ1-2; D perhaps matches TRBD1 (5 bases). The CDR3 is made up of 14 amino acids. Germline V gene data show CDR1 as GTSNPN and CDR2 as SVGIG (reference sequence). V dropped 0 bases and J dropped 3 bases, with 11 bases sitting between them. The CDR3 nucleotides are TGTGCCTGGAGTGTTGAAGGGGAGGACTATGGCTACACCTTC. Translating it yields CAWSVEGEDYGYTF.

The gene calls are TRBV28 and TRBJ2-7; D ambiguous. V dropped 6 bases and J dropped 3 bases, with 15 bases sitting between them. The germline V gene encodes CDR1 MDHEN and CDR2 SYDVKM. CDR3 length: 14 amino acids. The CDR3 reads CASRPISRRYEQYF. The CDR3 nucleotides read TGTGCCAGCAGGCCTATCTCGCGCCGCTACGAGCAGTACTTC.

This clone appeared a few times. The chain has TRBV19 and TRBJ1-6; TRBD1 is a possible D gene (6 bases). Germline V gene lookup returns CDR1 LNHDA and CDR2 SQIVND (reference sequence). This CDR3 has 14 amino acids. Between the trimmed V and J ends, which lost 8 bases and 4 bases, there was a span of 12 bases. Here the CDR3 DNA reads TGTGCCAGTTCCGATACAGGGTATAATTCACCCCTCCACTTT. Its translation: CASSDTGYNSPLHF.

The chain employs TRBV7-2 and TRBJ2-3; 8 nucleotides line up with TRBD2. The CDR3 runs 14 residues. Germline V CDR1 and CDR2: SGHTA, FQGNSA. V dropped 3 bases and J dropped 9; count of bases not matched to a gene: 8. CDR3 nucleotide sequence: TGTGCCAGCAGCTTTGAGCGGGGGAGGGACACGCAGTATTTT. Its translation is CASSFERGRDTQYF.

This sequence joins TRBV18 and TRBJ2-7, with 7 bases aligning to TRBD2. The CDR3 has 16 amino acids. V gave up 0 bases and J gave up 4 bases; unmatched junction bases: 9. CDR1 and CDR2 (germline): KGHSH, LQKENI. As DNA, the CDR3 is TGTGCCAGCTCACCACCGAACCGGGCCGGGGGGTACGAGCAGTACTTC. Its translation is CASSPPNRAGGYEQYF.

The rearrangement joins TRBV21-1 to TRBJ2-3; the D call of TRBD2 is as the table states it, not checked on the DNA. TRBV21-1 is a listed pseudogene. This CDR3 region has 16 residues. DNA of the CDR3: TGTGCCAGCAGCACGGCAACCGGGACTGACCGAGATACGCAGTATTTT. Translation: CASSTATGTDRDTQYF.

CDR3 residues: CASSLYSTGILVPEAFF. The CDR3 coding sequence is TGTGCCAGCAGTTTATATAGCACCGGCATTCTTGTGCCTGAAGCTTTCTTT. The chain recombines TRBV28 with TRBJ1-1, with no clear D. Germline lookup yields CDR1 MDHEN and CDR2 SYDVKM. V lost 1 base and J lost 6, with 21 bases in between. The CDR3 is 17 residues long.

This chain uses TRBV18 with TRBJ1-1; D call uncertain. The CDR3 runs to 14 residues. V lost 4 bases and J 6 bases, leaving 15 bases between the germline ends. Germline assignment: CDR1 KGHSH and CDR2 LQKENI. This CDR3 reads CASSLRPEQAEAFF. DNA of the CDR3: TGTGCCAGCTCACTACGACCCGAGCAGGCTGAAGCTTTCTTT.

This clone was observed a few times. The V and J genes are TRBV6-5 and TRBJ1-5, with 10 bases aligning to TRBD1. This CDR3 has 15 amino acids. From germline, CDR1 is MNHEY and CDR2 SVGAGI. J gave up 4 bases and V 7 bases, and 7 bases lay outside the gene matches. CDR3 sequence (DNA): TGTGCCAGCAAGAGGGGACAGGGGCGGAATCAGCCCCAGCATTTT. This codes for CASKRGQGRNQPQHF.

This chain joins TRBV5-1 and TRBJ2-5, with 10 bases identical to TRBD1. After removal of 3 bases from V and 3 bases from J, the junction contained 23 bases not matched to a gene. The CDR3 spans 21 residues. CDR1 is SGHRS, CDR2 YFSETQ, per germline. This CDR3 is CASSSLPGQGSVGLAEETQYF. Here the CDR3 DNA reads TGCGCCAGCAGCTCGCTACCGGGACAGGGGAGTGTTGGGTTAGCGGAAGAGACCCAGTACTTC.

The chain has TRBV6-5 and TRBJ1-3; TRBD1 might be the D (5 bases). Per the germline V gene, CDR1 is MNHEY and CDR2 is SVGAGI. The length of the CDR3 is 14 residues. V lost 6 bases and J lost 0, with 9 bases in between. The CDR3 DNA is TGTGCCAGCAGAGACAGTACCTCTGGAAACACCATATATTTT. Translated, it gives CASRDSTSGNTIYF.